One and the same sample provided the 13 T cell receptor beta chains below, sequenced in a study of cytomegalovirus exposure and HLA in healthy donors. Clones were read by immunoSEQ multiplex PCR, and TCRdb kept only the in-frame ones, dropping some. In the table there are more than 95,000 clones, about 82% of which are singletons. Input material: PBMCs. All receptors come from a man younger than 35 in good health and CMV-seronegative.

V gene TRBV14 combines with J gene TRBJ2-3, with 15 bases identical to TRBD2. CDR3 length equals 17 residues. Germline trimming cut 5 bases from V and 4 bases from J; bases unmatched to any gene: 7. Germline assignment: CDR1 SGHDN and CDR2 FVKESK. The CDR3 loop is CASSYTRTSGRADTQYF. As DNA, the CDR3 is TGTGCCAGCAGCTACACCCGGACTAGCGGGAGGGCAGATACGCAGTATTTT.

This chain connects TRBV10-3 to TRBJ2-2, with D possibly being TRBD1 (6 bases). V was pared by 8 bases and J by 2 bases, with 9 bases between. The length of the CDR3 is 13 residues. CDR1 is ENHRY, CDR2 SYGVKD, per germline. The CDR3 is CAIGQINTGELFF. The CDR3 bases are TGTGCCATCGGACAGATAAACACCGGGGAGCTGTTTTTT.

This chain uses TRBV9 with TRBJ2-3; 8 bases agree with TRBD2. V was pared by 3 bases and J by 4 bases, with 13 bases of the junction left unmatched. This CDR3 has 17 amino acids. Germline CDR1 and CDR2: SGDLS and YYNGEE. The DNA of the CDR3 is TGTGCCAGCAGCGCCCCCCCCGGGAGGGCCCTCTCAGATACGCAGTATTTT. Residues: CASSAPPGRALSDTQYF.

The genes are TRBV6-5 and TRBJ1-1, with a possible D match to TRBD1 (5 bases). Trimming left V 4 bases short and J 4 bases short, with 10 bases between. In germline, CDR1 is MNHEY, CDR2 SVGAGI. The length of the CDR3 is 13 residues. The CDR3 sequence: CASSFAGGTEAFF. The CDR3 region has the DNA TGTGCCAGCAGTTTTGCCGGGGGCACTGAAGCTTTCTTT.

V usage is TRBV5-1 and J usage is TRBJ2-7; D may be TRBD1 (5 bases). Per the germline V gene, CDR1 is SGHRS and CDR2 is YFSETQ. V lost 4 bases and J lost 2, with 25 bases in between. The CDR3 sequence is 18 residues long. CDR3 loop: CASSPRQSSGSETYEQYF. The CDR3, as DNA: TGCGCCAGCAGCCCTCGACAGTCCTCTGGCTCCGAAACCTACGAGCAGTACTTC.

V gene TRBV11-2 combines with J gene TRBJ2-3; 7 bases are shared with TRBD2. Germline V lookup: CDR1 SGHAT, CDR2 FQNNGV. The CDR3 has 14 residues. V lost 4 bases, J lost 6 bases, and 7 bases stayed unmatched. CDR3 sequence: CASSSGGSMDTQYF. CDR3 sequence (DNA): TGTGCCAGCAGCTCTGGCGGGAGCATGGATACGCAGTATTTT.

This chain joins TRBV2 and TRBJ1-4; D gene uncertain. CDR3 length equals 16 residues. V was clipped by 3 bases and J by 4 bases, with 15 bases between them. The germline V gene has CDR1 SNHLY and CDR2 FYNNEI. CDR3 sequence reads: CASSDLGAPINEKLFF. CDR3 sequence (DNA): TGTGCCAGCAGTGATCTAGGTGCCCCTATTAATGAAAAACTGTTTTTT.

The rearrangement links TRBV30 to TRBJ2-7, with D possibly being TRBD1 (6 bases). The CDR3 covers 13 residues. With 8 bases removed from V and 0 bases from J, the gap between germline ends came to 14 bases. The germline V gene encodes CDR1 GTSNPN and CDR2 SVGIG (reference sequence). CDR3 sequence (DNA): TGTGCCGTACGGACAGACCTCTCCTACGAGCAGTACTTC. It yields the protein CAVRTDLSYEQYF.

The rearrangement links TRBV19 to TRBJ2-7; 10 bases align to TRBD1. Germline V gene sequence: CDR1 LNHDA, CDR2 SQIVND (reference sequence). This CDR3 region has 16 residues. V was pared by 5 bases and J by 7 bases, with 14 bases of the junction left unmatched. The CDR3 is CASSLDPGQGTGEQYF. CDR3 coding DNA: TGTGCCAGTAGTTTGGATCCGGGACAGGGGACTGGTGAGCAGTACTTC.

V is TRBV6-1 and J is TRBJ1-1; D unresolved. CDR3 length: 14 amino acids. The germline gives CDR1 MNHNS, CDR2 SASEGT. V shed 8 bases and J shed 0 bases, with 13 bases lying between them. This chain's CDR3 is CASFRTRVNTEAFF. Written as DNA, the CDR3 is TGTGCCAGCTTTAGAACCCGCGTGAACACTGAAGCTTTCTTT.

The chain uses TRBV19 and TRBJ2-2; D might be TRBD1 (6 bases). The CDR3 consists of 14 residues. Trimming took off 7 bases at V and 7 bases at J, with 16 bases between the two ends. Germline-derived CDR1 and CDR2 are LNHDA and SQIVND (reference sequence). CDR3 bases: TGTGCCAGTACCTATAACAGGGAATACGGGGAGCTGTTTTTT. This translates into CASTYNREYGELFF.

This clone has just a few counts. V is TRBV2 and J is TRBJ2-2; tentative D call: TRBD2 (5 bases). V gave up 6 bases and J gave up 6 bases, with 14 bases separating them. CDR3 length equals 14 residues. The V gene's germline CDR1 is SNHLY and CDR2 FYNNEI. In nucleotides, the CDR3 is TGTGCCAGCAGAGGACTCGTTGGGGCCGGGGAGCTGTTTTTT. As protein: CASRGLVGAGELFF. Combining the CDR3 with reference TRBV2 and TRBJ2-2 gives the whole variable domain EPEVTQTPSHQVTQMGQEVILRCVPISNHLYFYWYRQILGQKVEFLVSFYNNEISEKSEIFDDQFSVERPDGSNFTLKIRSTKLEDSAMYFCASRGLVGAGELFFGEGSRLTVL.

CDR3 sequence: CASSPGTGLEQYF. CDR3 DNA: TGTGCCAGCAGCCCCGGGACAGGGCTCGAGCAGTACTTC. The rearrangement links TRBV6-6 to TRBJ2-7; 9 nucleotides match TRBD1. Germline V lookup: CDR1 MNHNY, CDR2 SVGAGI (reference sequence). The V gene end was trimmed by 6 bases and the J gene end by 6 bases; junction bases not matched to a gene: 6. The CDR3 length is 13 residues.